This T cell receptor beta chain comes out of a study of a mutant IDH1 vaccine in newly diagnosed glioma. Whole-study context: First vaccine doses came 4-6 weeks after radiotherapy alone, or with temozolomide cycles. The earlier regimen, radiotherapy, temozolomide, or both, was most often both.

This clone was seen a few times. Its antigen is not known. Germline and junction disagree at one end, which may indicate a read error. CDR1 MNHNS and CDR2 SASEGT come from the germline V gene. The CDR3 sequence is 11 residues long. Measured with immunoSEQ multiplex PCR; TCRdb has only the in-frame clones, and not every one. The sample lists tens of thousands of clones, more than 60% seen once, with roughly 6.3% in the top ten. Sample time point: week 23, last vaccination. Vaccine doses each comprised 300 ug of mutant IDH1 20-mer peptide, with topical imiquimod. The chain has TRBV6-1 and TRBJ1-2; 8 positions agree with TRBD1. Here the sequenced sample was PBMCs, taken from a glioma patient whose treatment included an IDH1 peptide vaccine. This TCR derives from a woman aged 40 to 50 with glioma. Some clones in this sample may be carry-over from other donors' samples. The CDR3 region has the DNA TGTGCCAGCAGTTCCCCCAGGACAGGGTGGTTC. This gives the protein CASSSPRTGWF.